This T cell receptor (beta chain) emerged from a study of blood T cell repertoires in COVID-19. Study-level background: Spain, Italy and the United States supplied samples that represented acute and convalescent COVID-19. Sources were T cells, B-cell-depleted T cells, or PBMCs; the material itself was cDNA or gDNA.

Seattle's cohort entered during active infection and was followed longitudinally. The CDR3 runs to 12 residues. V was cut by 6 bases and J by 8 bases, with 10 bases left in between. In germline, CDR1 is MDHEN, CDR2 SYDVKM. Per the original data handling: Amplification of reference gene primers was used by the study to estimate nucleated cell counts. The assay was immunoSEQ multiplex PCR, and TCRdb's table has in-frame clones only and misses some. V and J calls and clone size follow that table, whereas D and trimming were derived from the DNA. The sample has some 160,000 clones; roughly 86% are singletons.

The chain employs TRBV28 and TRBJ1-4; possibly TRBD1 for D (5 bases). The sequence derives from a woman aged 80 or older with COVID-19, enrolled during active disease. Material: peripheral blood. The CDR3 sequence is CASRNGGEKLFF. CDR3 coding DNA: TGTGCCAGCAGAAATGGGGGGGAAAAACTGTTTTTT.